These 24 T cell receptor beta chains were sequenced from one sample in a study of blood T cells in healthy people across ages. Combining a sample-barcoded 5' primer with a J-beta primer mix, a second PCR ran for roughly 6 to 12 cycles. TCRdb fed the 5' RACE reads into MiXCR, producing one record per CDR3 protein. Here the sample spans about 570,000 distinct CDR3 sequences, roughly 29% being singletons. Sequenced sample: blood. The source is a woman in her seventies in good health.

The chain joins TRBV20-1 to TRBJ2-5; the match to TRBD2 covers 9 bases. The CDR3 extends over 19 amino acids. The germline CDR1 and CDR2 sequences are DFQATT and SNEGSKA (reference sequence). V lost 0 bases to trimming and J lost 4 bases; unmatched junction nucleotides: 18. CDR3 DNA: TGCAGTGCTAGAGATGCCCGCCCCTTCGCGGGGGGGTTTTCAGAGACCCAGTACTTC. It codes for CSARDARPFAGGFSETQYF.

This clonotype was seen a few times. This sequence joins TRBV18 and TRBJ2-2, with D uncertain. The V gene lost 5 bases and the J gene lost 8 bases, with 12 bases spanning the gap. The CDR3 is 13 residues long. From germline, CDR1 is KGHSH and CDR2 LQKENI. CDR3 region: CASSSTDPGELFF. CDR3 DNA: TGTGCCAGCTCATCTACGGACCCTGGGGAGCTGTTTTTT.

In this sample, this clonotype turned up a few times. This rearrangement joins TRBV12-3 or TRBV12-4 to TRBJ1-6, with D possibly TRBD1 on 5 matching bases. This CDR3 is 13 amino acids long. V gave up 8 bases and J gave up 10 bases, with 15 bases separating them. The CDR3 DNA follows: TGTGCCAGCCAGGGAACAGAGGGGTCACCCCTCCACTTT. Amino acid sequence: CASQGTEGSPLHF.

This clonotype appeared a few times. The rearrangement joins TRBV18 to TRBJ2-6; 7 nucleotides line up with TRBD1. The CDR3 has 18 amino acids. Unmatched junction bases numbered 6, after V lost 1 base and J lost 0 bases. Germline V gene sequence: CDR1 KGHSH, CDR2 LQKENI. CDR3 region: CASSPRGTVASGANVLTF. The CDR3 DNA follows: TGTGCCAGCTCACCACGGGGGACAGTAGCCTCTGGGGCCAACGTCCTGACTTTC.

This clonotype occurred a few times. This sequence joins TRBV7-2 and TRBJ2-5; 13 bases map to TRBD2. Near its end, the DNA agrees better with TRBJ2-7, so the J call may be wrong. The CDR3 has 15 amino acids. CDR1 and CDR2 (germline): SGHTA, FQGNSA. The CDR3 coding sequence is TGTGCCAGCAGCTCGGGACTAGCGGGGCTATACGAGCAGTACTTC. Its protein product is CASSSGLAGLYEQYF.

The chain joins TRBV29-1 to TRBJ2-5, with D perhaps given as TRBD1 or TRBD2 (6 bases each). V shed 4 bases and J shed 2 bases, with 17 bases lying between them. Germline CDR1 SQVTM, CDR2 ANQGSEA. CDR3 length equals 15 residues. The CDR3 protein is CSVALGGRRQETQYF. DNA for the CDR3: TGCAGCGTTGCTCTCGGGGGCAGAAGACAAGAGACCCAGTACTTC.

This clonotype was seen a handful of times. The genes are TRBV6-1 and TRBJ2-3; 9 bases are a match to TRBD2. Germline V lookup: CDR1 MNHNS, CDR2 SASEGT. The CDR3 length is 14 residues. V lost 7 bases, J lost 1 base, and 3 bases stayed unmatched. CDR3 sequence (DNA): TGTGCCAGCACCCGACTAGCGGGCACAGATACGCAGTATTTT. Its protein is CASTRLAGTDTQYF.

This rearrangement joins TRBV6-2 or TRBV6-3 to TRBJ2-1, with 9 nucleotides matching TRBD2. The CDR3 is made up of 14 amino acids. CDR1 and CDR2 from the germline V gene are MNHEY and SVGEGT. Trimming cost V 10 bases and J 8 bases; bases outside gene matches: 12. The DNA for the CDR3 is TGTGCCACCCGTGGGGCGGGGGGGCGGTATGAGCAGTTCTTC. It yields the protein CATRGAGGRYEQFF.

This clonotype came up many times. The rearrangement links TRBV7-2 to TRBJ2-5; a weak D match, TRBD1 (5 bases). This CDR3 is built from 13 residues. With 3 bases removed from V and 7 bases from J, the gap between germline ends came to 12 bases. Germline CDR1 and CDR2: SGHTA and FQGNSA. The CDR3 DNA follows: TGTGCCAGCAGCTTTCAGGGCGAAGGGACCCAGTACTTC. As protein: CASSFQGEGTQYF.

In this sample, this clonotype turned up a few times. The chain joins TRBV5-6 to TRBJ2-3; D ambiguous. This CDR3 is built from 13 residues. V dropped 0 bases and J dropped 2 bases, with 4 bases sitting between them. CDR1 is SGHDT, CDR2 YYEEEE, per germline. CDR3 sequence: CASSLGPTDTQYF. The CDR3 nucleotides are TGTGCCAGCAGCTTGGGGCCCACAGATACGCAGTATTTT.

With regard to this clonotype: The junction departs from germline at one end; a sequencing error may be responsible. V is TRBV14 and J is TRBJ2-5, with D possibly being TRBD2 (5 bases). This CDR3 is built from 16 residues. Germline V CDR1 and CDR2: SGHDN, FVKESK. The chain's CDR3 is CTSSPVPGLAYAEHFF. CDR3 sequence (DNA): TGTACCAGCAGCCCTGTACCCGGACTTGCCTATGCTGAGCACTTCTTC. Based on the CDR3 plus reference TRBV14 and TRBJ2-5, the full variable domain is EAGVTQFPSHSVIEKGQTVTLRCDPISGHDNLYWYRRVMGKEIKFLLHFVKESKQDESGMPNNRFLAERTGGTYSTLKVQPAELEDSGVYFCTSSPVPGLAYAEHFFGPGTRLLVL.

The chain is built from TRBV20-1 and TRBJ1-3, with D maybe TRBD1 (5 bases). This CDR3 spans 15 amino acids. With 1 base removed from V and 0 bases from J, the gap between germline ends came to 10 bases. Germline V gives CDR1 DFQATT, CDR2 SNEGSKA (reference sequence). The CDR3 reads CSARVGRTSGNTIYF. The CDR3 region has the DNA TGCAGTGCTAGAGTGGGACGGACCTCTGGAAACACCATATATTTT.

The V call is TRBV20-1, the J call TRBJ1-2; no clear D gene. V lost 3 bases to trimming and J lost 7 bases, with 15 bases between them. CDR1 and CDR2 from the germline V gene are DFQATT and SNEGSKA (reference sequence). The CDR3 has 13 residues. The CDR3 region is CSARTHDSGGYTF. The CDR3 coding sequence is TGCAGTGCTAGGACACACGACTCAGGTGGCTACACCTTC.

This clonotype was seen a handful of times. V gene TRBV20-1 combines with J gene TRBJ2-7, with 9 bases lining up with TRBD2. This CDR3 comprises 12 residues. With V trimmed by 5 bases and J by 5 bases, 4 bases remained unmatched. Germline V lookup: CDR1 DFQATT, CDR2 SNEGSKA (reference sequence). CDR3 nucleotide sequence: TGCAGTGCTCTGACTAGCGGCGACGAGCAGTACTTC. Translated, it gives CSALTSGDEQYF.

This clonotype was detected only a few times. The chain employs TRBV20-1 and TRBJ2-1; D unclear. CDR3 size: 10 residues. Trimming took 5 bases from V and 7 from J, leaving 6 bases between them. The germline V gene has CDR1 DFQATT and CDR2 SNEGSKA (reference sequence). Here the CDR3 reads CSAFGNEQFF. CDR3 in DNA: TGCAGTGCTTTTGGTAATGAGCAGTTCTTC.

There are a few counts of this clonotype. The chain is built from TRBV29-1 and TRBJ2-5, with a weak D call TRBD2 (6 bases). The germline V gene has CDR1 SQVTM and CDR2 ANQGSEA. Trimming removed 6 bases at V and 2 bases at J, with 10 bases between. The CDR3 is 12 residues long. The CDR3 loop reads CSVGTHQETQYF. CDR3 in DNA: TGCAGCGTCGGGACTCATCAAGAGACCCAGTACTTC.

The chain carries TRBV6-6 and TRBJ1-3, with D perhaps TRBD1 (6 bases). The V gene's germline CDR1 is MNHNY and CDR2 SVGAGI (reference sequence). The CDR3 contains 16 residues. Trimming removed 2 bases at V and 0 bases at J, with 11 bases between. The CDR3 sequence is CASSYTGTRSGNTIYF. The CDR3 region has the DNA TGTGCCAGCAGTTACACAGGGACCCGCTCTGGAAACACCATATATTTT.

This clonotype appeared a few times. The CDR3 spells CASSVTQENTEAFF. The CDR3 bases are TGTGCCAGCAGCGTTACCCAGGAGAACACTGAAGCTTTCTTT. The V and J genes are TRBV9 and TRBJ1-1, with D hard to call. In germline, CDR1 is SGDLS, CDR2 YYNGEE. This CDR3 spans 14 amino acids. Trimming pared 2 bases from V and 1 base from J, leaving 9 bases between.

This clonotype came up a few times. The chain couples TRBV11-2 to TRBJ2-5; D gene uncertain. The ends were cut back, 6 bases at V and 2 bases at J, with 10 bases in the middle. Germline V lookup: CDR1 SGHAT, CDR2 FQNNGV. CDR3 size: 13 residues. CDR3: CASRKGRQETQYF. In nucleotides, the CDR3 is TGTGCCAGCAGAAAGGGCCGACAAGAGACCCAGTACTTC.

CDR3 in DNA: TGCAGTGCTACCCGACTAGCGGGGGGCCCCGGGGAGACCCAGTACTTC. It yields the protein CSATRLAGGPGETQYF. V is TRBV20-1 and J is TRBJ2-5; 13 positions match TRBD2. The CDR3 has 16 amino acids. V shed 4 bases and J 5 bases; nucleotides not matched to a gene: 10. Germline V lookup: CDR1 DFQATT, CDR2 SNEGSKA (reference sequence).

The J gene is TRBJ1-4, the V gene TRBV10-3; the D gene is possibly TRBD1 (6 bases). Looked up from germline, CDR1 is ENHRY and CDR2 is SYGVKD. The length of the CDR3 is 16 residues. The V gene lost 6 bases and the J gene lost 0 bases, with 14 bases spanning the gap. The CDR3 DNA reads as TGTGCCATCAGAGAGACAGGCCCTACAACTAATGAAAAACTGTTTTTT. Protein sequence: CAIRETGPTTNEKLFF.

There are a few counts of this clonotype. The rearrangement links TRBV11-3 to TRBJ2-7; D gene uncertain. V was cut by 0 bases and J by 6 bases, with 6 bases left in between. Germline assignment: CDR1 SGHNT and CDR2 YENEEA. The length of the CDR3 is 12 residues. DNA for the CDR3: TGTGCCAGCAGCTTAGAGGGATCCGAGCAGTACTTC. It yields the protein CASSLEGSEQYF. The full variable domain, its missing parts supplied by reference TRBV11-3 and TRBJ2-7, is EAGVVQSPRYKIIEKKQPVAFWCNPISGHNTLYWYLQNLGQGPELLIRYENEEAVDDSQLPKDRFSAERLKGVDSTLKIQPAELGDSAVYLCASSLEGSEQYFGPGTRLTVT.

The chain combines TRBV21-1 with TRBJ1-3. TRBV21-1 is a pseudogene locus. The CDR3 length is 15 residues. CDR3 sequence: CASSIDSGPGNTIYF. Written as DNA, the CDR3 is TGTGCCAGCAGCATCGATTCAGGGCCGGGGAACACCATATATTTT.

V is TRBV7-2 and J is TRBJ2-1; D perhaps matches TRBD2 (6 bases). The CDR3 spans 16 residues. V dropped 3 bases and J dropped 0 bases, with 12 bases sitting between them. CDR1 is SGHTA and CDR2 is FQGNSA in the germline V gene. CDR3 in DNA: TGTGCCAGCAGCTTGCGGCGGGGACGCTCCTACAATGAGCAGTTCTTC. Its translation: CASSLRRGRSYNEQFF.